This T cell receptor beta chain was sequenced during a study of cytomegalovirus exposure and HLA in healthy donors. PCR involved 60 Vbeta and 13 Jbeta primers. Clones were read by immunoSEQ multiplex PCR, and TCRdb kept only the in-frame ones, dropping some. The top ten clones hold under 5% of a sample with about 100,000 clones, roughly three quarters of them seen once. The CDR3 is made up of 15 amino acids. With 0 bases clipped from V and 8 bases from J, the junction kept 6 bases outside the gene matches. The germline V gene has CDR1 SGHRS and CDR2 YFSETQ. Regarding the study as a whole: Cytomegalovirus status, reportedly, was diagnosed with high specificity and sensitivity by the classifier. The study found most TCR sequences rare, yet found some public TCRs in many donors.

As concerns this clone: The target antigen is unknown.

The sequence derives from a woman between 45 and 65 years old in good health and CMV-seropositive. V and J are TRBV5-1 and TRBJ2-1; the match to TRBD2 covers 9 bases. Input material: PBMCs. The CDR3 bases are TGCGCCAGCAGCTTGGGGGCTAGCGGGACGGATGAGCAGTTCTTC. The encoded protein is CASSLGASGTDEQFF.